These 23 T cell receptor beta chains were sequenced from one sample in a study of response to subunit inactivated influenza vaccine. TCRdb re-derived calls from the RT-PCR reads in MiXCR, one entry per CDR3 protein. The sample contains hundreds of thousands of distinct CDR3 sequences, 13% to 15% of which appear only once. Sequences were derived from PBMCs from blood, sampled about 14 days before vaccination. The receptors originated from a man between 50 and 59 years old who received an inactivated influenza vaccine.

This clonotype was counted only a few times. The chain couples TRBV15 to TRBJ1-2, with D possibly being TRBD1 (5 bases). Germline CDR1 LNHNV, CDR2 YYDKDF (reference sequence). This CDR3 is built from 14 residues. V was pared by 4 bases and J by 5 bases, with 14 bases between. The CDR3 nucleotides are TGTGCCACCAGCACACCGACCCGGGGGTATGGCTACACCTTC. It encodes CATSTPTRGYGYTF.

This clonotype was detected a few times. The genes are TRBV29-1 and TRBJ2-5, with D perhaps TRBD2 (6 bases). Germline loops: CDR1 SQVTM, CDR2 ANQGSEA. This CDR3 comprises 13 residues. Trimming took off 5 bases at V and 5 bases at J, with 15 bases between the two ends. DNA for the CDR3: TGCAGCGTTATTGGGGGGATTGGTGAGACCCAGTACTTC. Its translation is CSVIGGIGETQYF.

This clonotype was observed at least ten times. V and J are TRBV4-2 and TRBJ2-2; perhaps TRBD2 as D (5 bases). Germline lookup yields CDR1 LGHNA and CDR2 YNFKEQ. V was shortened by 0 bases and J by 4 bases, with 15 bases between the two germline ends. The CDR3 has 17 residues. The CDR3 DNA reads TGTGCCAGCAGCCAAGATCTGCCCCAGGCGGGCACCGGGGAGCTGTTTTTT. Translated: CASSQDLPQAGTGELFF.

The chain has TRBV5-1 and TRBJ1-6, with D possibly matching TRBD1 (6 bases). The V end lost 1 base, the J end lost 7 bases, and 12 bases lay between the germline ends. The V gene's germline CDR1 is SGHRS and CDR2 YFSETQ. This CDR3 is 15 amino acids long. The CDR3, as DNA: TGCGCCAGCAGCTTGTATCCGGGGGCCAATTCACCCCTCCACTTT. Encoded protein: CASSLYPGANSPLHF.

The V and J genes are TRBV7-2 and TRBJ2-3; no definite D call. The CDR3 is 14 residues long. Trimming took off 1 base at V and 5 bases at J, with 10 bases between the two ends. Germline CDR1 SGHTA, CDR2 FQGNSA. CDR3 region: CASSLVPKLDTQYF. The CDR3 DNA follows: TGTGCCAGCAGCTTAGTGCCAAAGCTAGATACGCAGTATTTT.

The sample holds many counts of this clonotype. The chain is built from TRBV12-3 or TRBV12-4 and TRBJ2-1; D call uncertain. V lost 6 bases to trimming and J lost 7 bases, with 19 bases between them. The CDR3 is 15 residues long. In DNA, the CDR3 is TGTGCCAGCAGCTTGCGAAGGCCCCAAACAAATGAGCAGTTCTTC. It encodes CASSLRRPQTNEQFF.

This clonotype has a count of ten or more. The chain recombines TRBV12-3 or TRBV12-4 with TRBJ1-2, with D possibly TRBD1 on 5 matching bases. The CDR3 covers 14 residues. V lost 5 bases and J lost 2, with 12 bases in between. The CDR3 bases are TGTGCCAGCAGTGCGGGGGGATCGAACTATGGCTACACCTTC. Translated, it gives CASSAGGSNYGYTF.

There are a few counts of this clonotype. The CDR3 is CASSKDLLIQYF. The CDR3 DNA follows: TGTGCCAGCTCTAAAGACCTACTTATCCAGTATTTT. This rearrangement joins TRBV6-6 to TRBJ2-3; D remains ambiguous. CDR1 MNHNY and CDR2 SVGAGI come from the germline V gene (reference sequence). V dropped 8 bases and J dropped 12 bases, with 18 bases sitting between them. This CDR3 is 12 amino acids long.

The chain combines TRBV28 with TRBJ1-2, with TRBD1 as a possible D gene (5 bases). The germline V gene has CDR1 MDHEN and CDR2 SYDVKM. The CDR3 spans 15 residues. V was clipped by 8 bases and J by 0 bases, with 16 bases between them. The DNA of the CDR3 is TGTGCCAGCGTCCCGGCACCGGGGCCTAACTATGGCTACACCTTC. Protein: CASVPAPGPNYGYTF.

The CDR3 DNA follows: TGCGCCAGCAGCCAAGATCCATATAGGGGTAACTCCTACGAGCAGTACTTC. Translation gives CASSQDPYRGNSYEQYF. V usage is TRBV4-1 and J usage is TRBJ2-7, with a weak D call TRBD1 (5 bases). Trimming took 0 bases from V and 0 from J, leaving 15 bases between them. Germline loops: CDR1 MGHRA, CDR2 YSYEKL. CDR3 length: 17 residues.

The chain carries TRBV28 and TRBJ1-3; possibly TRBD1 for D (5 bases). Trimming removed 7 bases at V and 2 bases at J, with 15 bases between. Germline V CDR1 and CDR2: MDHEN, SYDVKM. The CDR3 contains 15 residues. The CDR3 here is CASTERSGAGNTIYF. CDR3 nucleotides: TGTGCCAGCACCGAAAGGTCGGGGGCTGGAAACACCATATATTTT. The whole variable domain, filled in from reference TRBV28 and TRBJ1-3, reads DVKVTQSSRYLVKRTGEKVFLECVQDMDHENMFWYRQDPGLGLRLIYFSYDVKMKEKGDIPEGYSVSREKKERFSLILESASTNQTSMYLCASTERSGAGNTIYFGEGSWLTVV.

This clonotype was observed at least ten times. This chain connects TRBV6-5 to TRBJ1-6, with D possibly matching TRBD1 (6 bases). The CDR3 has 12 residues. V was cut by 5 bases and J by 10 bases, with 9 bases left in between. Germline values: CDR1 MNHEY, CDR2 SVGAGI. For the CDR3, the DNA is TGTGCCAGCAGTGGACAGCTCTCACCCCTCCACTTT. Its translation is CASSGQLSPLHF.

The V and J genes are TRBV10-3 and TRBJ2-1; TRBD2 aligns across 7 bases. In germline, CDR1 is ENHRY, CDR2 SYGVKD. The CDR3 loop spans 15 amino acids. The V segment lost 6 bases and the J segment 7 bases; nucleotides outside the gene matches: 12. This CDR3 reads CAIRPHSGAENEQFF. The CDR3 DNA is TGTGCCATCAGACCACACAGCGGGGCGGAGAATGAGCAGTTCTTC.

The rearrangement joins TRBV6-1 to TRBJ1-1, with D perhaps matching TRBD1 (5 bases). Trimming removed 6 bases from V and 0 bases from J, with 11 bases in between. The CDR3 loop spans 14 amino acids. Germline assignment: CDR1 MNHNS and CDR2 SASEGT. For the CDR3, the DNA is TGTGCCAGCAGCACTTGGGGGTTGAACACTGAAGCTTTCTTT. This sequence encodes CASSTWGLNTEAFF.

The chain has TRBV20-1 and TRBJ2-3; D is unresolved. The ends were cut back, 5 bases at V and 1 base at J, with 10 bases in the middle. CDR1 and CDR2 from the germline V gene are DFQATT and SNEGSKA (reference sequence). The CDR3 has 13 amino acids. The CDR3 DNA reads as TGCAGTGCTCGTTATAGTGGCACAGATACGCAGTATTTT. This gives the protein CSARYSGTDTQYF.

The rearrangement links TRBV12-3 or TRBV12-4 to TRBJ1-1, with D unresolved. V was cut by 6 bases and J by 0 bases, with 5 bases left in between. The CDR3 covers 12 residues. CDR3 nucleotide sequence: TGTGCCAGCAGACAGATGAACACTGAAGCTTTCTTT. Translating it yields CASRQMNTEAFF.

The rearrangement joins TRBV12-3 or TRBV12-4 to TRBJ2-2; TRBD1 is a possible D gene (6 bases). The germline V and J ends were trimmed by 7 bases and 8 bases, with 17 bases remaining between them. CDR3 length: 14 amino acids. CDR3 in amino acids: CASKTTGPDGELFF. The DNA of the CDR3 is TGTGCCAGCAAGACGACAGGCCCCGATGGGGAGCTGTTTTTT.

The chain employs TRBV19 and TRBJ1-1, with TRBD1 matching over 9 bases. The germline V gene encodes CDR1 LNHDA and CDR2 SQIVND (reference sequence). The CDR3 extends over 15 amino acids. V was pared by 4 bases and J by 5 bases, with 8 bases of the junction left unmatched. The DNA for the CDR3 is TGTGCCAGTAGTAATTTTGACAGGGGGGGAACTGAAGCTTTCTTT. It codes for CASSNFDRGGTEAFF.

The chain has TRBV7-8 and TRBJ1-2, with D unclear. Between the trimmed V and J ends, which lost 0 bases and 4 bases, there was a span of 9 bases. Germline CDR1 reads SGHVS; CDR2 reads FQNEAQ. This CDR3 spans 14 amino acids. The CDR3 DNA follows: TGTGCCAGCAGCTTAGCGGGTTCAGGCTATGGCTACACCTTC. This translates into CASSLAGSGYGYTF.

This clonotype occurred a few times. The gene calls are TRBV7-9 and TRBJ2-3; perhaps TRBD2 as D (5 bases). Looked up from germline, CDR1 is SEHNR and CDR2 is FQNEAQ (reference sequence). This CDR3 region has 15 residues. Trimming removed 3 bases at V and 1 base at J, with 11 bases between. CDR3 sequence: CASSFRESRTDTQYF. In nucleotides, the CDR3 is TGTGCCAGCAGCTTCCGGGAAAGCCGCACAGATACGCAGTATTTT.

The chain has TRBV29-1 and TRBJ2-3; the D gene is possibly TRBD2 (6 bases). The V gene lost 4 bases and the J gene lost 8 bases, with 10 bases spanning the gap. CDR3 length equals 11 residues. Germline CDR1 SQVTM, CDR2 ANQGSEA. CDR3 protein: CSVGRGGTQYF. CDR3 DNA: TGCAGCGTTGGGAGGGGAGGTACGCAGTATTTT.

This chain links TRBV4-3 with TRBJ2-1; D is perhaps TRBD2 (6 bases). Germline CDR1 is LGHNA and CDR2 is YSLEER. V lost 4 bases, J lost 7 bases, and 11 bases lay in between. The CDR3 runs to 13 residues. DNA of the CDR3: TGCGCCAGCAGCCGGACGACTAGGAATGAGCAGTTCTTC. This codes for CASSRTTRNEQFF.

The V and J genes are TRBV7-2 and TRBJ1-1; D is possibly TRBD1 (6 bases). The V gene lost 7 bases and the J gene lost 6 bases, with 9 bases spanning the gap. The CDR3 spans 11 residues. Germline assignment: CDR1 SGHTA and CDR2 FQGNSA. The CDR3 region has the DNA TGTGCCAGCATCTACAGGGCTGAAGCTTTCTTT. The encoded protein is CASIYRAEAFF.